Following are 22 T cell receptor beta chains from one sample sequenced in a study of T cells in Graves' hyperthyroidism and ophthalmopathy. RNA transcripts were the template for amplifying TCR beta CDR3 regions. TCR CDR3 regions were first amplified by RT-PCR with HTBI primers. TCRdb re-analysed the multiplex PCR reads in MiXCR, keeping a single row per CDR3 protein. The sample has roughly 700,000 distinct CDR3 sequences, roughly 32% seen once. The specimen was blood. The source is a woman aged 35 to 49 with Graves' hyperthyroidism.

The rearrangement joins TRBV12-3 or TRBV12-4 to TRBJ1-6; 7 bases align to TRBD1. V was clipped by 1 base and J by 5 bases; unmatched bases: 8. The CDR3 loop spans 17 amino acids. CDR3 amino acids: CASSLGRAGQNNSPLHF. The CDR3 DNA sequence: TGTGCCAGCAGTTTAGGGAGGGCGGGACAGAATAATTCACCCCTCCACTTT.

The chain has TRBV7-2 and TRBJ1-2, with D perhaps matching TRBD1 (6 bases). CDR3 length equals 13 residues. CDR1 SGHTA and CDR2 FQGNSA come from the germline V gene. V was clipped by 4 bases and J by 8 bases, with 14 bases between them. CDR3 bases: TGTGCCAGCAGCTACGACAGGTCGCAAGGCTACACCTTC. Its translation: CASSYDRSQGYTF.

This clonotype was observed once. The CDR3, as DNA: TGTGCCAGCAGCTTGGCGGGACAGCCTAATCAGCCCCAGTACTTC. Its protein is CASSLAGQPNQPQYF. This sequence joins TRBV7-2 and TRBJ2-7, with D possibly being TRBD1 (7 bases). Germline CDR1 is SGHTA and CDR2 is FQGNSA. The CDR3 loop spans 15 amino acids. V was pared by 3 bases and J by 10 bases, with 22 bases between. The variable domain in full, completed from reference TRBV7-2 and TRBJ2-7, reads GAGVSQSPSNKVTEKGKDVELRCDPISGHTALYWYRQSLGQGLEFLIYFQGNSAPDKSGLPSDRFSAERTGGSVSTLTIQRTQQEDSAVYLCASSLAGQPNQPQYFGPGTRLTVT.

This clonotype was seen ten or more times. The chain combines TRBV7-2 with TRBJ1-6; no clear D. CDR3 length: 13 amino acids. Germline lookup yields CDR1 SGHTA and CDR2 FQGNSA. The V gene lost 10 bases and the J gene lost 7 bases, with 14 bases spanning the gap. The chain's CDR3 is CATTLGWNSPLHF. CDR3 bases: TGTGCCACCACCCTCGGGTGGAATTCACCCCTCCACTTT.

For this clonotype: A much bigger clone sits one base away, suggesting this may be a read error. V usage is TRBV5-8 and J usage is TRBJ1-2, with 7 bases aligning to TRBD1. Looked up from germline, CDR1 is SGHTS and CDR2 is YDEGEE. J lost 6 bases, V lost 5 bases, and 10 bases had no gene match. This CDR3 has 14 residues. The CDR3 loop reads CASSERGLWDGYTF. The CDR3 DNA follows: TGTGCCAGCAGTGAGAGGGGGCTGTGGGATGGCTACACCTTC.

This clonotype was seen ten or more times. The rearrangement uses TRBV9 and TRBJ1-6; D is possibly TRBD1 (5 bases). The V gene lost 0 bases and the J gene lost 10 bases, with 20 bases spanning the gap. The CDR3 covers 17 residues. Germline values: CDR1 SGDLS, CDR2 YYNGEE. The CDR3 nucleotides are TGTGCCAGCAGCGTAGATGCCAGGGCTCCACGGGGGTCACCCCTCCACTTT. Protein: CASSVDARAPRGSPLHF.

This clonotype has a count of ten or more. J is TRBJ2-7 and V is TRBV12-3 or TRBV12-4, with TRBD2 matching 7 bases. The CDR3 sequence is 15 residues long. V shed 7 bases and J 0 bases; nucleotides not matched to a gene: 9. CDR3 amino acids: CASTLAVAGSYEQYF. CDR3 DNA: TGTGCCAGCACCCTCGCCGTAGCGGGCTCCTACGAGCAGTACTTC.

The chain combines TRBV10-3 with TRBJ2-6, with D perhaps matching TRBD2 (6 bases). This CDR3 is built from 13 residues. Germline V lookup: CDR1 ENHRY, CDR2 SYGVKD. Trimming left V 6 bases short and J 10 bases short, with 13 bases between. In nucleotides, the CDR3 is TGTGCCATCAGGGGGACGGGGACTAACGTCCTGACTTTC. Its protein product is CAIRGTGTNVLTF.

In regard to this clonotype: One end of the junction varies from germline; a read error may be responsible. The V and J genes are TRBV7-2 and TRBJ1-3, with D possibly TRBD1 on 6 matching bases. The CDR3 is 17 amino acids. CDR1 is SGHTA and CDR2 is FQGNSA in the germline V gene. The CDR3 loop reads CASSLPAFGGSENTIYF. The CDR3 region has the DNA TGTGCCAGCAGCTTACCCGCGTTTGGGGGCTCTGAAAACACCATATATTTT.

This clonotype was counted at least ten times. CDR3 residues: CASRPGLGDEQYF. The CDR3 nucleotides are TGTGCCAGCAGACCGGGACTAGGGGACGAGCAGTACTTC. V and J are TRBV6-5 and TRBJ2-7; 8 bases are a match to TRBD2. Trimming removed 6 bases from V and 5 bases from J; junction bases left unmatched: 6. The CDR3 loop spans 13 amino acids. Germline loops: CDR1 MNHEY, CDR2 SVGAGI.

V usage is TRBV7-7 and J usage is TRBJ1-6; 9 positions agree with TRBD1. Germline CDR1 reads SSHAT; CDR2 reads FNYEAQ (reference sequence). CDR3 length: 19 residues. DNA of the CDR3: TGTGCTAGCCCGAATCGGGACAGGGTTCACGGGAACCTTAATTCACCCCTCCACTTT. Its translation: CASPNRDRVHGNLNSPLHF. The variable domain in full, with the rest retrieved from reference TRBV7-7 and TRBJ1-6, is GAGVSQSPRYKVTKRGQDVTLRCDPISSHATLYWYQQALGQGPEFLTYFNYEAQPDKSGLPSDRFSAERPEGSISTLTIQRTEQRDSAMYRCASPNRDRVHGNLNSPLHFGNGTRLTVT.

The chain is built from TRBV7-2 and TRBJ2-5; D might be TRBD1 or TRBD2, each matching 6 bases. CDR1 SGHTA and CDR2 FQGNSA come from the germline V gene. This CDR3 region has 18 residues. V was shortened by 5 bases and J by 7 bases, with 29 bases between the two germline ends. CDR3 sequence (DNA): TGTGCCAGCAGCCAACCTCCCGGGGGCCCTCACGTCGGTGTGACCCAGTACTTC. Its translation: CASSQPPGGPHVGVTQYF.

This clonotype appeared many times. This sequence joins TRBV6-5 and TRBJ1-1, with D unclear. Germline CDR1 reads MNHEY; CDR2 reads SVGAGI. There are 14 residues in the CDR3. The V end lost 7 bases, the J end lost 2 bases, and 14 bases lay between the germline ends. The CDR3 here is CASTRSQVNTEAFF. In DNA, the CDR3 is TGTGCCAGCACCCGAAGCCAAGTAAACACTGAAGCTTTCTTT.

Of note for this clonotype: A much larger clone differs from this one at a single base, so this may be a read error. The genes are TRBV2 and TRBJ1-2; TRBD1 might be the D (6 bases). The germline V gene encodes CDR1 SNHLY and CDR2 FYNNEI. The CDR3 is 18 residues long. Trimming shortened V by 8 bases and J by 0 bases, and 25 bases separated the two germline ends. The CDR3 reads CASALGLAGQRPNYGYTF. DNA of the CDR3: TGTGCCAGCGCATTGGGGTTGGCAGGACAGAGACCTAACTATGGCTACACCTTC.

For this clonotype: This may stem from a read error, because a much larger clone lies one nucleotide away. The chain employs TRBV20-1 and TRBJ2-7, with a tentative D call TRBD2 (5 bases). The CDR3 covers 12 residues. Germline CDR1 reads DFQATT; CDR2 reads SNEGSKA (reference sequence). The CDR3 spells CSSRTSGYEQYF. CDR3 sequence (DNA): TGCAGTTCTAGAACCTCGGGATACGAGCAGTACTTC.

This clonotype occurred once. The chain has TRBV19 and TRBJ2-5; 7 bases line up with TRBD1. Germline values: CDR1 LNHDA, CDR2 SQIVND (reference sequence). V gave up 3 bases and J gave up 5 bases; unmatched junction bases: 6. This CDR3 region has 14 residues. CDR3 region: CASSIGQGVETQYF. Here the CDR3 DNA reads TGTGCCAGTAGTATTGGCCAGGGGGTCGAGACCCAGTACTTC.

The genes are TRBV6-2 or TRBV6-3 and TRBJ2-5, with unresolved D. The CDR3 extends over 17 amino acids. From germline, CDR1 is MNHEY and CDR2 SVGEGT. The V end was cut by 2 bases, the J end by 3 bases, with 19 bases between. The CDR3 sequence is CASSYEIRGPLKETQYF. CDR3 coding DNA: TGTGCCAGCAGTTACGAGATCCGCGGACCCCTGAAAGAGACCCAGTACTTC.

Many counts were recorded for this clonotype. The genes are TRBV20-1 and TRBJ1-6; TRBD1 matches 7 bases. The ends lost 6 bases at V and 5 bases at J; junction bases unmatched: 7. The CDR3 length is 14 residues. The germline CDR1 and CDR2 sequences are DFQATT and SNEGSKA (reference sequence). DNA of the CDR3: TGCAGTGCCCTACAGGGGCGGAATAATTCACCCCTCCACTTT. It translates to CSALQGRNNSPLHF.

This clonotype was detected once. One base away lies a much larger clone, so this may be a sequencing read error. The chain recombines TRBV29-1 with TRBJ2-7; D is perhaps TRBD1 (6 bases). The V gene lost 6 bases and the J gene lost 9 bases, with 27 bases spanning the gap. This CDR3 comprises 15 residues. Germline CDR1 and CDR2: SQVTM and ANQGSEA. CDR3 nucleotide sequence: TGCAGCGTGGCGGCCCCTCCCGGGACATCGACGGGGCAGTACTTC. This sequence encodes CSVAAPPGTSTGQYF.

This clonotype occurred a few times. This sequence joins TRBV6-5 and TRBJ2-5; the match to TRBD2 covers 7 bases. Trimming removed 2 bases from V and 4 bases from J; junction bases left unmatched: 7. The CDR3 contains 15 residues. The V gene's germline CDR1 is MNHEY and CDR2 SVGAGI. CDR3: CASSYLGEGLETQYF. CDR3 DNA sequence: TGTGCCAGCAGTTACCTGGGGGAGGGTCTAGAGACCCAGTACTTC.

In this sample, this clonotype turned up many times. The chain carries TRBV12-3 or TRBV12-4 and TRBJ2-2, with D unresolved. V was clipped by 8 bases and J by 6 bases, with 13 bases between them. CDR3 size: 13 residues. The CDR3, as DNA: TGTGCCAGCTTTGTTGGTGGAGCCGGGGAGCTGTTTTTT. Its translation: CASFVGGAGELFF.

Note on this clonotype: The CDR3 carries no conserved terminal phenylalanine or tryptophan, so it likely arises from a read error. The limits of the CDR3 on the DNA are not certain, so only TCRdb's listed CDR3 is given. The rearrangement links TRBV2 to TRBJ1-2. The germline gives CDR1 SNHLY, CDR2 FYNNEI. The CDR3 length equals 12 residues, ends included. This CDR3 is CASSWGGHGYAL.